A selection of T cell receptor beta chains follows, all from one sample in a study of CD8 T cells in Susac syndrome. MiXCR was run by TCRdb on the immunoSEQ multiplex PCR reads, yielding one entry per CDR3 protein. Of tens of thousands of distinct CDR3 sequences listed, 95% are singletons. Sequences were obtained from CD8+ T cells from PBMCs. These receptors all stem from a human donor with Susac syndrome. Each CDR3 is given with its conserved first and last residue. D genes are given only for firm matches. The size of a clone is reported for some rows only, either as once, few or many, or as a class for expanded clones.

D gene: NA; clone size: NA; V gene: TRBV6-5; J gene: TRBJ1-4; CDR3 DNA: TGTGCCAGCAGTTACTCGAGAAGAGCAACTAATGAAAAACTGTTTTTT; CDR3 protein: CASSYSRRATNEKLFF
D gene: TRBD2; clone size: once; V gene: TRBV29-1; J gene: TRBJ2-2; CDR3 DNA: TGCAGCGTTGAATTGGTTGTAGCGGGGAACACCGGGGAGCTGTTTTTT; CDR3 protein: CSVELVVAGNTGELFF
D gene: NA; clone size: NA; V gene: TRBV5-1; J gene: TRBJ2-7; CDR3 DNA: TGCGCCAGCAGCTTGGAGTCAGGGCGGTCTCAAGAGCAGTACTTC; CDR3 protein: CASSLESGRSQEQYF
D gene: NA; clone size: NA; V gene: TRBV7-9; J gene: TRBJ2-7; CDR3 DNA: TGTGCCAGCAGCCACAGGGACGGTTACTACGAGCAGTACTTC; CDR3 protein: CASSHRDGYYEQYF
D gene: TRBD1; clone size: NA; V gene: TRBV11-2; J gene: TRBJ2-1; CDR3 DNA: TGTGCCAGCAGCCAAGGACAGGGCCCTTACAATGAGCAGTTCTTC; CDR3 protein: CASSQGQGPYNEQFF
D gene: NA; clone size: NA; V gene: TRBV4-1; J gene: TRBJ2-6; CDR3 DNA: TGCGCCAGCACACCGACTGTCTCTGGGGCCAACGTCCTGACTTTC; CDR3 protein: CASTPTVSGANVLTF
D gene: NA; clone size: NA; V gene: TRBV12-3/TRBV12-4; J gene: TRBJ1-5; CDR3 DNA: TGTGCCAGCAGTTTGGGGCAGCTCAATCAGCCCCAGCATTTT; CDR3 protein: CASSLGQLNQPQHF
D gene: TRBD2; clone size: NA; V gene: TRBV28; J gene: TRBJ2-7; CDR3 DNA: TGTGCCAGCAGTGGACTAGCGGGAGGATACCCCTCCTACGAGCAGTACTTC; CDR3 protein: CASSGLAGGYPSYEQYF
D gene: NA; clone size: NA; V gene: TRBV4-3; J gene: TRBJ2-2; CDR3 DNA: TGCGCCAGCAGCCAAGATGGTGTAGTTCGGGAGCTGTTTTTT; CDR3 protein: CASSQDGVVRELFF
D gene: NA; clone size: NA; V gene: TRBV29-1; J gene: TRBJ1-5; CDR3 DNA: TGCAGCGTTGAATTGGGAGGCAATCAGCCCCAGCATTTT; CDR3 protein: CSVELGGNQPQHF
D gene: TRBD1; clone size: NA; V gene: TRBV28; J gene: TRBJ1-2; CDR3 DNA: TGTGCCAGCAGGGAACAGGGGTACAACTATGGCTACACCTTC; CDR3 protein: CASREQGYNYGYTF
D gene: NA; clone size: NA; V gene: TRBV4-3; J gene: TRBJ2-7; CDR3 DNA: TGCGCCAGCAGCCAAGATCGTGGGGCATCCTACGAGCAGTACTTC; CDR3 protein: CASSQDRGASYEQYF
D gene: NA; clone size: NA; V gene: TRBV13; J gene: TRBJ2-1; CDR3 DNA: TGTGCCAGCAGCTTAGTGGCTAGCGCCAATGAGCAGTTCTTC; CDR3 protein: CASSLVASANEQFF
D gene: TRBD1; clone size: NA; V gene: TRBV29-1; J gene: TRBJ2-1; CDR3 DNA: TGCAGCGAAATTGACAGGGTTAATGAGCAGTTCTTC; CDR3 protein: CSEIDRVNEQFF
D gene: NA; clone size: NA; V gene: TRBV5-1; J gene: TRBJ2-7; CDR3 DNA: TGCGCCAGCAGCTTTGAGAGCTCCTACGAGCAGTACTTC; CDR3 protein: CASSFESSYEQYF
D gene: NA; clone size: NA; V gene: TRBV20-1; J gene: TRBJ1-1; CDR3 DNA: TGCAGTGCTAGTCGCAGTGAAGCTTTCTTT; CDR3 protein: CSASRSEAFF
D gene: NA; clone size: NA; V gene: TRBV7-8; J gene: TRBJ2-7; CDR3 DNA: TGTGCCAGCAGCTTGGGGGGCGAGGCCTACGAGCAGTACTTC; CDR3 protein: CASSLGGEAYEQYF
D gene: NA; clone size: NA; V gene: TRBV19; J gene: TRBJ2-5; CDR3 DNA: TGTGCCAGTCAACAGGTCCCGGGCCAAGAGACCCAGTACTTC; CDR3 protein: CASQQVPGQETQYF
D gene: TRBD2; clone size: NA; V gene: TRBV5-1; J gene: TRBJ2-5; CDR3 DNA: TGCGCCAGCAGCTTGGCCCCTAGCGGGGTGGAGACCCAGTACTTC; CDR3 protein: CASSLAPSGVETQYF
D gene: TRBD2; clone size: NA; V gene: TRBV20-1; J gene: TRBJ2-1; CDR3 DNA: TGCAGTGCTAGAAATAGCGGGAGTCTTTATTACAATGAGCAGTTCTTC; CDR3 protein: CSARNSGSLYYNEQFF
D gene: NA; clone size: NA; V gene: TRBV30; J gene: TRBJ2-1; CDR3 DNA: TGTGCCTGGAGTATTTATGAGCAGTTCTTC; CDR3 protein: CAWSIYEQFF
D gene: NA; clone size: NA; V gene: TRBV9; J gene: TRBJ2-7; CDR3 DNA: TGTGCCAGCAGCGTAGGCGGGATGGGAAACGAGCAGTACTTC; CDR3 protein: CASSVGGMGNEQYF
D gene: NA; clone size: NA; V gene: TRBV11-2; J gene: TRBJ2-2; CDR3 DNA: TGTGCCAGCAGCTTCGGGTGGTTGTCCGGGCCCACCGGGGAGCTGTTTTTT; CDR3 protein: CASSFGWLSGPTGELFF
D gene: TRBD2; clone size: NA; V gene: TRBV4-1; J gene: TRBJ2-1; CDR3 DNA: TGCGCCAGCAGCTCTAGCGGGGACCAATACAATGAGCAGTTCTTC; CDR3 protein: CASSSSGDQYNEQFF
D gene: TRBD1; clone size: NA; V gene: TRBV5-1; J gene: TRBJ1-1; CDR3 DNA: TGCGCCAGCAGCCAAGGACAGGGACCCACTGAAGCTTTCTTT; CDR3 protein: CASSQGQGPTEAFF
D gene: NA; clone size: NA; V gene: TRBV29-1; J gene: TRBJ2-6; CDR3 DNA: TGCAGCGCCTGGGACCAAAAAAACTCTGGGGCCAACGTCCTGACTTTC; CDR3 protein: CSAWDQKNSGANVLTF
D gene: NA; clone size: NA; V gene: TRBV6-5; J gene: TRBJ2-7; CDR3 DNA: TGTGCCAGCAGTCCGGGACCCGTGGCGGTCGAGCAGTACTTC; CDR3 protein: CASSPGPVAVEQYF
D gene: NA; clone size: once; V gene: TRBV6-2/TRBV6-3; J gene: TRBJ1-1; CDR3 DNA: TGTGCCAGCAGTTACTCAAGGGGCGCGTTGAACACTGAAGCTTTCTTT; CDR3 protein: CASSYSRGALNTEAFF
D gene: NA; clone size: NA; V gene: TRBV9; J gene: TRBJ2-1; CDR3 DNA: TGTGCCAGCAGCGTAGTCGTGGGGGGTGAGCAGTTCTTC; CDR3 protein: CASSVVVGGEQFF
D gene: TRBD2; clone size: NA; V gene: TRBV7-3; J gene: TRBJ2-2; CDR3 DNA: TGTGCCAGCAGCTTACCCAGCGGGAAGGAGCTGTTTTTT; CDR3 protein: CASSLPSGKELFF
D gene: NA; clone size: NA; V gene: TRBV20-1; J gene: TRBJ1-2; CDR3 DNA: TGCAGTGCTAGAGACCCGTTCGGATTAGCTAACTATGGCTACACCTTC; CDR3 protein: CSARDPFGLANYGYTF
D gene: TRBD2; clone size: NA; V gene: TRBV7-3; J gene: TRBJ2-3; CDR3 DNA: TGTGCCAGCAGCTTCTTGGGACTAGCGGGACACGGAGATACGCAGTATTTT; CDR3 protein: CASSFLGLAGHGDTQYF
D gene: NA; clone size: NA; V gene: TRBV19; J gene: TRBJ2-7; CDR3 DNA: TGTGCCAGTAGTATAGGGCAGACTGTCGACGAGCAGTACTTC; CDR3 protein: CASSIGQTVDEQYF
D gene: NA; clone size: NA; V gene: TRBV12-3/TRBV12-4; J gene: TRBJ2-5; CDR3 DNA: TGTGCCAGCAGTGCCCGGACAGAAGAGACCCAGTACTTC; CDR3 protein: CASSARTEETQYF
D gene: NA; clone size: NA; V gene: TRBV7-2; J gene: TRBJ2-5; CDR3 DNA: TGTGCCAGCAGTCCGACGTTCCAAGAGACCCAGTACTTC; CDR3 protein: CASSPTFQETQYF